One sample yielded the 4 T cell receptor beta chains listed below, sequenced in a study of vaccination and CD4 T cells after COVID-19. Their target antigens are unknown. Treatment reported: approximately nine-day PBMC culture with coronavirus spike peptide pools or control peptides (ViraFEST assay). Scientists ran DNA taken from cultured CD4+ T cells through the Oncomine TCR Beta short-read assay for sequencing. TCRdb passed the PCR reads through MiXCR, listing each CDR3 protein once. The repertoire holds 20,000 or so distinct CDR3 sequences, less than 70% seen once, with 7.5% in the top ten. Sequencing was performed on CD4+ T cells from blood, cultured in vitro. The receptors derive from a human donor who had recovered from COVID-19.

The chain couples TRBV15 to TRBJ2-7, with TRBD1 matching 7 bases. The CDR3 is made up of 16 amino acids. V was pared by 5 bases and J by 2 bases, with 12 bases of the junction left unmatched. Germline values: CDR1 LNHNV, CDR2 YYDKDF (reference sequence). Here the CDR3 reads CATSRMKGAITYEQYF. The CDR3 DNA reads as TGTGCCACCAGCCGGATGAAGGGGGCTATAACCTACGAGCAGTACTTC.

In its sample, this clonotype was seen a few times. The chain links TRBV6-2 or TRBV6-3 to TRBJ1-1; D call uncertain. From germline, CDR1 is MNHEY and CDR2 SVGEGT. The ends were cut back, 5 bases at V and 1 base at J, with 8 bases in the middle. The CDR3 runs to 13 residues. The DNA of the CDR3 is TGTGCCAGCAGTATCCTCAGGAACACTGAAGCTTTCTTT. It codes for CASSILRNTEAFF.

This chain connects TRBV27 to TRBJ1-1; tentative D call: TRBD1 (6 bases). The CDR3 is 17 residues long. Germline CDR1 reads MNHEY; CDR2 reads SMNVEV (reference sequence). V was shortened by 5 bases and J by 0 bases, with 19 bases between the two germline ends. The CDR3 sequence: CASSRRGGGLLNTEAFF. CDR3 coding DNA: TGTGCCAGCAGTCGAAGGGGGGGGGGACTCTTGAACACTGAAGCTTTCTTT.

This clonotype was observed a few times. This chain uses TRBV19 with TRBJ2-5; 7 nucleotides align to TRBD1. The V and J ends lost 6 bases and 1 base, in that order; junction bases with no gene match: 8. CDR1 and CDR2 (germline): LNHDA, SQIVND (reference sequence). The CDR3 sequence is 15 residues long. CDR3 loop: CASRTRGQLQETQYF. The CDR3 nucleotides are TGTGCCAGTAGGACCCGGGGACAGCTCCAAGAGACCCAGTACTTC.